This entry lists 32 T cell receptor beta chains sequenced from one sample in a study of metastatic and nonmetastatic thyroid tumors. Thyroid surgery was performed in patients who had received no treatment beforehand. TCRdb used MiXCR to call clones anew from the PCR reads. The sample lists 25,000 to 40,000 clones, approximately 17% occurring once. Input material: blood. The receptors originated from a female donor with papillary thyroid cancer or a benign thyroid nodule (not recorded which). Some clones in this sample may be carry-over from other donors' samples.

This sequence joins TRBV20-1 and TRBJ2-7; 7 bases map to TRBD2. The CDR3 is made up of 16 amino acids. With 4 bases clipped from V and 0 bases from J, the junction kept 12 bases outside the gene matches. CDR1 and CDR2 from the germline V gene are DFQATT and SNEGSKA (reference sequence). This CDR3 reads CSANRLAERSSYEQYF. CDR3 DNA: TGCAGTGCTAATAGGCTAGCGGAACGGAGCTCCTACGAGCAGTACTTC.

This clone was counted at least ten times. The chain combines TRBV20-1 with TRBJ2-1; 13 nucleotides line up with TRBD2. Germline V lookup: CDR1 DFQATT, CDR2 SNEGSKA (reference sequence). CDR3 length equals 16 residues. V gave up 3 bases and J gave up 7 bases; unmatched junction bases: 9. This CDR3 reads CSASTTSGRAGNEQFF. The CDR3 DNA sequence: TGCAGTGCTAGCACAACTAGCGGGAGGGCCGGTAATGAGCAGTTCTTC.

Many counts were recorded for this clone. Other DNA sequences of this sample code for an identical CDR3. CDR3 sequence (DNA): TGCGCCAGCAGCTTGGCCCACTCCGGAGAAACTGAAGCTTTCTTT. Its protein product is CASSLAHSGETEAFF. This chain uses TRBV5-1 with TRBJ1-1; D gene uncertain. Between the trimmed V and J ends, which lost 0 bases and 5 bases, there was a span of 14 bases. CDR1 is SGHRS and CDR2 is YFSETQ in the germline V gene. The CDR3 has 15 amino acids.

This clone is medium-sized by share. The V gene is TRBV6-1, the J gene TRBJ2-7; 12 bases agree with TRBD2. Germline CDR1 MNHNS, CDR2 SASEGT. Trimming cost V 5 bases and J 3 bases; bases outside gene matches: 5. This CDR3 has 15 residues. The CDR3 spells CASSRLAGEVYEQYF. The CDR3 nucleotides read TGTGCCAGCAGTAGACTAGCGGGAGAGGTCTACGAGCAGTACTTC.

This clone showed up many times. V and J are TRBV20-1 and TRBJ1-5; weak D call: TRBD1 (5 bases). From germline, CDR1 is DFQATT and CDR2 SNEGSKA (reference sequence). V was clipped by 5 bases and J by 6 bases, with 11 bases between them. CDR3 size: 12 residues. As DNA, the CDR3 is TGCAGTGCTGGTGGGGCGGGTCAGCCCCAGCATTTT. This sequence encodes CSAGGAGQPQHF.

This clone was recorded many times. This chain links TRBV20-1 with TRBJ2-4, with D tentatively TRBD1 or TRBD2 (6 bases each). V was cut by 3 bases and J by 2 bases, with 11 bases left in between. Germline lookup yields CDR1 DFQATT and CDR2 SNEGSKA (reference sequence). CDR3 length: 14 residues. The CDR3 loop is CSAREGETKNIQYF. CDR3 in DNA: TGCAGTGCTAGGGAGGGGGAAACCAAAAACATTCAGTACTTC.

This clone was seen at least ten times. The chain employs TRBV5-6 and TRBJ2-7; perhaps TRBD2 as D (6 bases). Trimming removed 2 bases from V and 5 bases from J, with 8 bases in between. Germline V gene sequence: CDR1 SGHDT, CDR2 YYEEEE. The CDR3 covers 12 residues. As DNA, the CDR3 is TGTGCCAGCAGCTTACCGGGAGACGAGCAGTACTTC. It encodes CASSLPGDEQYF.

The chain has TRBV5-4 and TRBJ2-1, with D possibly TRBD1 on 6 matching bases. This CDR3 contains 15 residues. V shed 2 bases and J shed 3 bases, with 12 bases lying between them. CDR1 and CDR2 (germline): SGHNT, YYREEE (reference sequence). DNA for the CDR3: TGTGCCAGCAGCTTCGAGACAGGATACTACAATGAGCAGTTCTTC. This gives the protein CASSFETGYYNEQFF.

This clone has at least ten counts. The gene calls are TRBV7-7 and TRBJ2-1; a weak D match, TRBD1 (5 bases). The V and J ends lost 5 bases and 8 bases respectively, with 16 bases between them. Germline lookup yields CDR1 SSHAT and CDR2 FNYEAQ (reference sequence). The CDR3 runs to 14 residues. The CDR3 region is CASSLSQVYDEQFF. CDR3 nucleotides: TGTGCCAGCAGCCTATCACAGGTATACGATGAGCAGTTCTTC.

CDR3 DNA: TGTGCCAGCAGCTTGTTATTAGCAGGGGATACGCAGTATTTT. It yields the protein CASSLLLAGDTQYF. This chain links TRBV5-6 with TRBJ2-3, with D perhaps TRBD1 (5 bases). The CDR3 is made up of 14 amino acids. The V and J ends lost 1 base and 6 bases respectively, with 12 bases between them. The germline V gene encodes CDR1 SGHDT and CDR2 YYEEEE.

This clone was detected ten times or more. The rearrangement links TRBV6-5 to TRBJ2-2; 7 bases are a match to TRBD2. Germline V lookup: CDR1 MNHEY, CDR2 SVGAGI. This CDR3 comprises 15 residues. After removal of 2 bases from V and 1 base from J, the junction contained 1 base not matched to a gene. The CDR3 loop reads CASSYRGGNTGELFF. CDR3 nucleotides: TGTGCCAGCAGTTACCGCGGGGGGAACACCGGGGAGCTGTTTTTT.

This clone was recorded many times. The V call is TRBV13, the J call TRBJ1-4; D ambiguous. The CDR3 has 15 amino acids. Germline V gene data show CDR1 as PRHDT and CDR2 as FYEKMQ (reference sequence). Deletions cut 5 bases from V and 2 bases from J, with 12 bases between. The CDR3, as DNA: TGTGCCAGCAGCCCGGCGGGAGTCACTAATGAAAAACTGTTTTTT. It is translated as CASSPAGVTNEKLFF.

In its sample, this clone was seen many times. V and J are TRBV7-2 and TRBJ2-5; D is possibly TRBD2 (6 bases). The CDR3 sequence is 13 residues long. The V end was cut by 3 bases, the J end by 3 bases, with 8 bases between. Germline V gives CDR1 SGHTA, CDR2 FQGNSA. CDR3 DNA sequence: TGTGCCAGCAGCTTCCGGGGGAAAGAGACCCAGTACTTC. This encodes CASSFRGKETQYF.

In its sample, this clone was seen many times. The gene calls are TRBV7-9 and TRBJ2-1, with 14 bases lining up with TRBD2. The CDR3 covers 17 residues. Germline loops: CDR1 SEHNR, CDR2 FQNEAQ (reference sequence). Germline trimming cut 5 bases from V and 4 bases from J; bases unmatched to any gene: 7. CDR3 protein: CASSGWTSGRIYNEQFF. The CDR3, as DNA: TGTGCCAGCAGCGGCTGGACTAGCGGGAGGATTTACAATGAGCAGTTCTTC.

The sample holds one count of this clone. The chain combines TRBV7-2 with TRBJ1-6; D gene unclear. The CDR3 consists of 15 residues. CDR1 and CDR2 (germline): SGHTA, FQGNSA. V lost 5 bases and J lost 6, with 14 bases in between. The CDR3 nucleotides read TGTGCCAGCAGCAAACGGAGAGGGAGTAATTCACCCCTCCACTTT. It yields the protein CASSKRRGSNSPLHF.

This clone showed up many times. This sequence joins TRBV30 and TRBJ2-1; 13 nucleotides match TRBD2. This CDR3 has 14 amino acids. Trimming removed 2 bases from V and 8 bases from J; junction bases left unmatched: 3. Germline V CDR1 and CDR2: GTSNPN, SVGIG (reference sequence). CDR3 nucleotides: TGTGCCTGGAGTACGGGACTAGCGGGGTATGAGCAGTTCTTC. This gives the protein CAWSTGLAGYEQFF.

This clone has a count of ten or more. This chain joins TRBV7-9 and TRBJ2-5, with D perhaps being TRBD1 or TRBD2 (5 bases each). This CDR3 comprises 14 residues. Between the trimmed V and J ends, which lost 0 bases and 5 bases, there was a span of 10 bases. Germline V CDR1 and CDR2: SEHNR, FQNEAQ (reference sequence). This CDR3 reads CASSLALAGETQYF. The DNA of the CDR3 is TGTGCCAGCAGCTTAGCGCTAGCAGGGGAGACCCAGTACTTC.

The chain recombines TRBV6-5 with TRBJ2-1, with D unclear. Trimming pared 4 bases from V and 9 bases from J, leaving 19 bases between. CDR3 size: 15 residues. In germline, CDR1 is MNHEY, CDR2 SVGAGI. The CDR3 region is CASSSPTRGYCEQFF. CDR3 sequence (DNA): TGTGCCAGCAGTTCCCCTACTCGTGGGTACTGTGAGCAGTTCTTC.

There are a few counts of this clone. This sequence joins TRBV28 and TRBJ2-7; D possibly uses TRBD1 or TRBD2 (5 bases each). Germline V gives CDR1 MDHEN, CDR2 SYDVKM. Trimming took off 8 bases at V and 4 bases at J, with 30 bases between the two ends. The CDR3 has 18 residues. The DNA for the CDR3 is TGTGCCAGCTTAGGGGAGTCGGGCCTAGAGGGAAAATCGTACGAGCAGTACTTC. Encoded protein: CASLGESGLEGKSYEQYF.

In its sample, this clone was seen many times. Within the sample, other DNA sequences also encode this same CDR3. The CDR3 loop is CSVVTSTNEKLFF. CDR3 DNA sequence: TGCAGCGTTGTAACATCAACTAATGAAAAACTGTTTTTT. The genes are TRBV29-1 and TRBJ1-4, with D uncertain. Germline CDR1 and CDR2: SQVTM and ANQGSEA. Trimming took 4 bases from V and 0 from J, leaving 6 bases between them. The CDR3 runs to 13 residues.

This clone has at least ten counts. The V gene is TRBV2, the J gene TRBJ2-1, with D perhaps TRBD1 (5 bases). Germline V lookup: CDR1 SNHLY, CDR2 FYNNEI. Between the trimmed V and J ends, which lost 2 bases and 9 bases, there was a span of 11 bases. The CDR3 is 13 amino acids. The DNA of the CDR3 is TGTGCCAGCAGTGAAACCAGGGATGGTGAGCAGTTCTTC. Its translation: CASSETRDGEQFF.

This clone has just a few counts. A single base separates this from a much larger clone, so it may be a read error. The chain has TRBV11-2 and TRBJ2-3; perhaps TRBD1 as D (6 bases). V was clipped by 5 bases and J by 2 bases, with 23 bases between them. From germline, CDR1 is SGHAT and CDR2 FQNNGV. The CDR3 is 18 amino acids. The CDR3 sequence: CASSLSQGQRFPTDTQYF. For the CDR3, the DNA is TGTGCCAGCAGCCTCTCCCAAGGACAGCGATTCCCCACAGATACGCAGTATTTT.

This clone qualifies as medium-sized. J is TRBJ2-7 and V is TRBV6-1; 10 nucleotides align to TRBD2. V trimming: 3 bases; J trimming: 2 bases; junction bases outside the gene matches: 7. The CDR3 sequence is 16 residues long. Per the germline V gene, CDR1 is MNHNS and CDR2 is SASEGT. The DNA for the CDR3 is TGTGCCAGCAGTGACCAAGGACTAGCGGATACCTACGAGCAGTACTTC. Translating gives CASSDQGLADTYEQYF.

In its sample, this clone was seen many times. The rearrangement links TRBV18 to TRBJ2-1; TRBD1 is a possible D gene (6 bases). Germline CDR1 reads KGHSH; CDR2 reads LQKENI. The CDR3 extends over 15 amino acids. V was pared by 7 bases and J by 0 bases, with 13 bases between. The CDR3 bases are TGTGCCAGCTTGTCCGGACAGCCCTCCTACAATGAGCAGTTCTTC. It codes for CASLSGQPSYNEQFF.

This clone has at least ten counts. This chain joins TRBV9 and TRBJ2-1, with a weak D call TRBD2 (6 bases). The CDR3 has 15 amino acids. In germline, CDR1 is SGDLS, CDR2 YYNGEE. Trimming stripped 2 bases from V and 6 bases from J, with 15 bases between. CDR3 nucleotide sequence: TGTGCCAGCAGCGTGAGAGTCGGGGGTTTCAATGAGCAGTTCTTC. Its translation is CASSVRVGGFNEQFF.

The CDR3 bases are TGTGCCATCATGGGCTCGGCGGTGGGTCAAACAGATACGCAGTATTTT. It codes for CAIMGSAVGQTDTQYF. The chain uses TRBV10-3 and TRBJ2-3; D gene ambiguous. CDR1 and CDR2 from the germline V gene are ENHRY and SYGVKD. With 7 bases removed from V and 3 bases from J, the gap between germline ends came to 20 bases. This CDR3 comprises 16 residues.

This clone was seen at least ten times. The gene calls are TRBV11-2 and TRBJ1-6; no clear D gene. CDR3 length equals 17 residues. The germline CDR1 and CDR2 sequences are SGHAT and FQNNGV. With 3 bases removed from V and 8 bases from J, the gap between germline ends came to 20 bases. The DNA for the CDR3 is TGTGCCAGCAGCTTCTCTGGGCTCAGATTTGGGGATTCACCCCTCCACTTT. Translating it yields CASSFSGLRFGDSPLHF.

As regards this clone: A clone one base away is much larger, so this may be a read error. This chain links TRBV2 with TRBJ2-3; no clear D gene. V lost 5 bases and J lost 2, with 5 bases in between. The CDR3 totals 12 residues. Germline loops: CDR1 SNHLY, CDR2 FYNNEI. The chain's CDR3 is CASSSLTDTQYF. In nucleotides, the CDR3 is TGTGCCAGCAGTTCACTCACAGATACGCAGTATTTT.

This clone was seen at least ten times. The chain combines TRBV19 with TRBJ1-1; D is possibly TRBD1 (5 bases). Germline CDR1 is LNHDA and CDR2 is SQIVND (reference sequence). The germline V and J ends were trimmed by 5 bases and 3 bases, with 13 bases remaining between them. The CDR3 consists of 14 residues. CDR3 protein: CASSRRGLDTEAFF. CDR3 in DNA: TGTGCCAGTAGTCGAAGGGGTCTAGACACTGAAGCTTTCTTT.

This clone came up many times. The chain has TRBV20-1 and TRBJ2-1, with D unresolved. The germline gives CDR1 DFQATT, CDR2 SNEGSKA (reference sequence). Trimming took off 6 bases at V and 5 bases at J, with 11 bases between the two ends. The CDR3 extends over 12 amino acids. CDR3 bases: TGCAGTGCCGTGCACCGGGACAATGAGCAGTTCTTC. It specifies CSAVHRDNEQFF.

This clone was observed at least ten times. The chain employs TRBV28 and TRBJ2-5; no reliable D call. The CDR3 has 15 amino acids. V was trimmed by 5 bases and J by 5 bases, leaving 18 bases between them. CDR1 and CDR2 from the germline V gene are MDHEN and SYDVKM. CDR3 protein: CASSPLTRTGETQYF. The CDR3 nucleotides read TGTGCCAGCAGTCCCCTGACGCGGACCGGCGAGACCCAGTACTTC.

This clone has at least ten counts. The CDR3 DNA is TGTGCCAGCAGTGACGAGACCCAGTACTTC. This encodes CASSDETQYF. The chain uses TRBV2 and TRBJ2-5; D unresolved. CDR1 is SNHLY, CDR2 FYNNEI, per germline. V gave up 3 bases and J gave up 5 bases, with 1 base separating them. The CDR3 runs to 10 residues.